These T cell receptor beta chains were read from a single sample in a study of quantifying T cell responses using KT2 cells. Via MiXCR, TCRdb re-called the UMI-ligation and nested PCR reads, giving one row per CDR3 protein. The data contain fewer than 45,000 distinct CDR3 sequences, approximately 15% of them singletons. The sample consisted of PBMCs spiked with cells of the T cell clone KT2. Every receptor here comes from a human donor. Each CDR3 is given with its conserved first and last residue. A D gene is named only where the DNA matches it firmly. Size values are once, few and many counts, or a class for expanded clones, and some rows have none.

clone_size | j_call | v_call | d_call | cdr3_nt | cdr3_aa
. | TRBJ1-6 | TRBV12-3/TRBV12-4 | . | TGTGCCAGCACGGGGGGACTGAATAATTCACCCCTCCACTTT | CASTGGLNNSPLHF
few | TRBJ2-7 | TRBV7-9 | TRBD1 | TGTGCCAGCAGACAAACCGGGACAGGGTCTTCCTACGAGCAGTACTTC | CASRQTGTGSSYEQYF
many | TRBJ2-7 | TRBV3-1 | TRBD1 | TGTGCCAGCAGCCAAAGCTGGGACAGGGGGCAGAGCGAGCAGTACTTC | CASSQSWDRGQSEQYF
. | TRBJ1-1 | TRBV7-3 | TRBD1 | TGTGCCAGCAGCTCTGCCCCGGGACAGGGAGTCGCTTTCTTT | CASSSAPGQGVAFF
few | TRBJ1-3 | TRBV7-8 | TRBD1 | TGTGCCAGCAGCACCAACAGGGGAAGCTCTGGAAACACCATATATTTT | CASSTNRGSSGNTIYF
. | TRBJ2-1 | TRBV9 | . | TGTGCCAGCAGCGTAGCTTTTGGGAGAGACTTATACAATGAGCAGTTCTTC | CASSVAFGRDLYNEQFF
. | TRBJ2-1 | TRBV7-8 | . | TGTGCCAGCAGCTGTGCGGATGAGCAGTTCTTC | CASSCADEQFF
few | TRBJ2-5 | TRBV5-6 | . | TGTGCCAGCAGCTCCGGCACCCAAGAGACCCAGTACTTC | CASSSGTQETQYF
few | TRBJ2-5 | TRBV29-1 | TRBD2 | TGCAGCGTTGGACTAGCGGGGGGCACCCAAGAGACCCAGTACTTC | CSVGLAGGTQETQYF
few | TRBJ1-5 | TRBV28 | . | TGTGCCAGCAATCCTGAGGGGTCGGGATTCAATCAGCCCCAGCATTTT | CASNPEGSGFNQPQHF
. | TRBJ2-5 | TRBV5-1 | . | TGCGCCAGCAGCCCACGGGACATCGCGCGCCAAGAGACCCAGTACTTC | CASSPRDIARQETQYF
. | TRBJ2-3 | TRBV24-1 | TRBD1 | TGTGCCACCAGTCACCCGGGACAGGGGCTGTCCGATACGCAGTATTTT | CATSHPGQGLSDTQYF
few | TRBJ2-2 | TRBV20-1 | . | TGCAGTGCTAGAGGGGACCTCTTCACCGGGGAGCTGTTTTTT | CSARGDLFTGELFF
. | TRBJ1-2 | TRBV2 | . | TGTGCCAGCAGTGATGTAACTAACTATGGCTACACCTTC | CASSDVTNYGYTF
few | TRBJ2-1 | TRBV6-2/TRBV6-3 | . | TGTGCCACTCAAAAAACGGGGGACAATGAGCAGTTCTTC | CATQKTGDNEQFF
few | TRBJ1-6 | TRBV5-1 | . | TGCGCCAGCAGCTTGGGAGGAGCAAGGGTGGGCTCACCCCTCCACTTT | CASSLGGARVGSPLHF
many | TRBJ2-5 | TRBV20-1 | . | TGCAGTGCACTATTATATAGTCGGGAGACCCAGTACTTC | CSALLYSRETQYF
. | TRBJ2-5 | TRBV7-6 | . | TGTGCCAGCAGCGCCAGGGTTAGGGAGACCCAGTACTTC | CASSARVRETQYF
few | TRBJ2-1 | TRBV15 | . | TGTGCCACCAGCAGGCCCCCATGGGAAGCAGGGAACAATGAGCAGTTCTTC | CATSRPPWEAGNNEQFF
few | TRBJ2-2 | TRBV7-3 | . | TGTGCCAGCAGCCCCCAGGCGAACACCGGGGAGCTGTTTTTT | CASSPQANTGELFF
. | TRBJ2-7 | TRBV4-1 | TRBD1 | TGCGCCAGCAGCCAAGAGCGTAGAGGGACAGGGCGGGAGCAGTACTTC | CASSQERRGTGREQYF
few | TRBJ2-5 | TRBV5-4 | . | TGTGCCAGCAGCCGAAGTAGCGCCGGCCGGGAGACCCAGTACTTC | CASSRSSAGRETQYF
many | TRBJ2-3 | TRBV25-1 | . | TGTGCCAGCAGCTACGACAGCACAGATACGCAGTATTTT | CASSYDSTDTQYF
. | TRBJ2-1 | TRBV18 | . | TGTGCCAGCTCACCACCGGGAAACTCCTACAATGAGCAGTTCTTC | CASSPPGNSYNEQFF
. | TRBJ2-2 | TRBV5-1 | TRBD1 | TGCGCCAGCAGCTTTGAACCGGGACAGGTCACCGGGGAGCTGTTTTTT | CASSFEPGQVTGELFF
medium-sized | TRBJ2-1 | TRBV6-4 | . | TGTGCCAGCAGCCCCCGGGCCAACAATGAGCAGTTCTTC | CASSPRANNEQFF
. | TRBJ1-1 | TRBV11-2 | . | TGTGCCAGCAGCTTATGGGCGGGCGGCGGAACTGAAGCTTTCTTT | CASSLWAGGGTEAFF
many | TRBJ2-1 | TRBV11-2 | . | TGTGCCAGCAGCCCCCAGGCCTACAATGAGCAGTTCTTC | CASSPQAYNEQFF
few | TRBJ2-3 | TRBV12-3/TRBV12-4 | TRBD2 | TGTGCCAGCAGCCCCTTTTGGAGCGGGGGCACAGATACGCAGTATTTT | CASSPFWSGGTDTQYF
few | TRBJ2-7 | TRBV7-9 | TRBD2 | TGTGCCAGCAGCTTATCCCCTAGCGGGGCCTACGAGCAGTACTTC | CASSLSPSGAYEQYF
many | TRBJ2-2 | TRBV14 | TRBD2 | TGTGCCAGCAGCCTGGGACTAGCGCGCGGGGAGCTGTTTTTT | CASSLGLARGELFF
few | TRBJ2-5 | TRBV9 | . | TGTGCCAGCAGCGTAGGCCAGCGGAGAGGGGAGACCCAGTACTTC | CASSVGQRRGETQYF
few | TRBJ1-1 | TRBV12-3/TRBV12-4 | . | TGTGCCAGCAGTTCTGGTAGGCGTCTTGAAGCTTTCTTT | CASSSGRRLEAFF
. | TRBJ2-7 | TRBV4-2 | TRBD1 | TGTGCCAGCAGCCAGGAGACAGGGGGCCCCTACGAGCAGTACTTC | CASSQETGGPYEQYF
few | TRBJ1-5 | TRBV7-2 | . | TGTGCCAGCAGCTTAGCCGCGCACCGGCCCCAGCATTTT | CASSLAAHRPQHF
many | TRBJ2-5 | TRBV4-3 | . | TGCGCCAGCAGCGGAGGGTGGCAGAGCCAAGAGACCCAGTACTTC | CASSGGWQSQETQYF
few | TRBJ1-1 | TRBV6-2/TRBV6-3 | TRBD1 | TGTGCCAGCAGTTATCAACGACAGGGGGTCTCTGAAGCTTTCTTT | CASSYQRQGVSEAFF
many | TRBJ2-3 | TRBV20-1 | . | TGCAGTGCTAGAGCGGGAGAGGGCACAGATACGCAGTATTTT | CSARAGEGTDTQYF
. | TRBJ1-4 | TRBV9 | TRBD1 | TGTGCCAGCAGCGCTCCCGGGGGACAGGGGGAGGAAAAACTGTTTTTT | CASSAPGGQGEEKLFF
many | TRBJ2-2 | TRBV5-4 | . | TGTGCCAGCAGCCGGGAAGGCACCGGGGAGCTGTTTTTT | CASSREGTGELFF
many | TRBJ1-1 | TRBV29-1 | . | TGCAGCGTTGAGACAGGATTGAACACTGAAGCTTTCTTT | CSVETGLNTEAFF